Presented here are 21 T cell receptor beta chains from one specimen sequenced in a study of graft-versus-host responses after intestinal transplantation. Generated by immunoSEQ multiplex PCR, the TCRdb table keeps only in-frame clones and is missing some. The repertoire holds just over 15,000 clones, with approximately 30% as singletons. The source material was alloreactive CD4+ T cells from a mixed lymphocyte reaction culture, sampled before intestinal transplant. Indicated subset: CFSE-low proliferating T cells sorted from roughly six-day pre-transplant mixed lymphocyte reaction (GvH or HvG direction). The receptor set was obtained from a human patient who received an intestinal transplant.

In its sample, this clone was seen once. The chain recombines TRBV5-6 with TRBJ2-1, with D possibly matching TRBD1 (6 bases). This CDR3 is built from 16 residues. Germline loops: CDR1 SGHDT, CDR2 YYEEEE. V lost 3 bases and J 4 bases, leaving 17 bases between the germline ends. As DNA, the CDR3 is TGTGCCAGCAGCTCTTCGGCAGGGGAAATATACAATGAGCAGTTCTTC. Protein product: CASSSSAGEIYNEQFF.

In this sample, this clone turned up once. This chain connects TRBV19 to TRBJ2-5; no clear D gene. Germline CDR1 and CDR2: LNHDA and SQIVND (reference sequence). The CDR3 is 15 residues long. V was cut by 4 bases and J by 1 base, with 13 bases left in between. CDR3 region: CASSTKSTTQETQYF. The CDR3 nucleotides read TGTGCCAGTAGTACGAAGTCGACCACCCAAGAGACCCAGTACTTC.

The sample holds a few counts of this clone. The gene calls are TRBV19 and TRBJ1-5, with 8 bases identical to TRBD1. V was pared by 10 bases and J by 2 bases, with 4 bases of the junction left unmatched. CDR1 and CDR2 from the germline V gene are LNHDA and SQIVND (reference sequence). The CDR3 runs 13 residues. In DNA, the CDR3 is TGTGCCACCGAACAGGGGGGCAATCAGCCCCAGCATTTT. Its protein product is CATEQGGNQPQHF.

The table lists this clone with many counts. The chain is built from TRBV2 and TRBJ2-5, with 8 bases that match TRBD2. The CDR3 extends over 16 amino acids. CDR1 and CDR2 from the germline V gene are SNHLY and FYNNEI. Germline trimming cut 3 bases from V and 5 bases from J; bases unmatched to any gene: 11. This CDR3 is CASSETGGRARETQYF. The CDR3 coding sequence is TGTGCCAGCAGTGAGACGGGGGGGAGGGCCAGGGAGACCCAGTACTTC.

This clone was found a few times. The V and J genes are TRBV11-1 and TRBJ2-3; perhaps TRBD1 as D (5 bases). Germline CDR1 is SGHAT and CDR2 is FQDESV (reference sequence). The CDR3 totals 16 residues. V was cut by 2 bases and J by 6 bases, with 18 bases left in between. As DNA, the CDR3 is TGTGCCAGCAGCTTAAACCCCCTCACAGGCAGGGATACGCAGTATTTT. Protein: CASSLNPLTGRDTQYF.

This clone was picked up a small number of times. This chain joins TRBV27 and TRBJ1-6; weak D call: TRBD1 (5 bases). V was clipped by 3 bases and J by 7 bases, with 13 bases between them. CDR1 is MNHEY and CDR2 is SMNVEV in the germline V gene (reference sequence). The length of the CDR3 is 15 residues. CDR3 nucleotides: TGTGCCAGCAGTTTGCGGGGGTCCCCCAATTCACCCCTCCACTTT. Protein product: CASSLRGSPNSPLHF.

In its sample, this clone was seen a few times. This chain joins TRBV6-1 and TRBJ2-7; maybe TRBD1 (6 bases). Germline CDR1 MNHNS, CDR2 SASEGT. The CDR3 runs 13 residues. V lost 5 bases and J 0 bases, leaving 8 bases between the germline ends. The CDR3 DNA is TGTGCCAGCAGTCGGGACACCTCCTACGAGCAGTACTTC. Translation: CASSRDTSYEQYF.

This clone was seen more than once but under ten times. V and J are TRBV11-2 and TRBJ2-1; 7 nucleotides align to TRBD2. The CDR3 is 16 amino acids. V dropped 6 bases and J dropped 3; count of bases not matched to a gene: 11. The germline gives CDR1 SGHAT, CDR2 FQNNGV. CDR3 DNA: TGTGCCAGCAGATTATCTTTAACTAGCGACTACAATGAGCAGTTCTTC. Translated, it gives CASRLSLTSDYNEQFF. Supplemented by reference TRBV11-2 and TRBJ2-1, the full variable domain reads EAGVAQSPRYKIIEKRQSVAFWCNPISGHATLYWYQQILGQGPKLLIQFQNNGVVDDSQLPKDRFSAERLKGVDSTLKIQPAKLEDSAVYLCASRLSLTSDYNEQFFGPGTRLTVL.

The chain joins TRBV5-3 to TRBJ1-4; the D gene is possibly TRBD1 (5 bases). TRBV5-3 is classed as an ORF, of uncertain function. The germline V and J ends were trimmed by 10 bases and 4 bases, with 20 bases remaining between them. This CDR3 is built from 15 residues. The CDR3 coding sequence is TGTGCCCTGGGGGTCTGGACGGGCTTTAATGAAAAACTGTTTTTT. Its translation: CALGVWTGFNEKLFF.

The sample holds a few counts of this clone. The genes are TRBV7-3 and TRBJ1-1, with D unresolved. Germline CDR1 and CDR2: SGHTA and FQGTGA. V was clipped by 1 base and J by 3 bases, with 6 bases between them. The CDR3 spans 13 residues. This chain's CDR3 is CASSLMEDTEAFF. The CDR3 DNA follows: TGTGCCAGCAGCTTAATGGAAGACACTGAAGCTTTCTTT.

J is TRBJ1-2 and V is TRBV7-3, with no clear D. In germline, CDR1 is SGHTA, CDR2 FQGTGA. V lost 1 base to trimming and J lost 4 bases, with 13 bases between them. CDR3 length: 15 residues. The CDR3 region is CASSLMNSAPYGYTF. The CDR3 bases are TGTGCCAGCAGCTTAATGAACTCCGCCCCCTATGGCTACACCTTC.

V usage is TRBV7-9 and J usage is TRBJ1-2; D remains unclear. This CDR3 contains 12 residues. Trimming removed 2 bases from V and 6 bases from J, with 7 bases in between. CDR1 is SEHNR, CDR2 FQNEAQ, per germline (reference sequence). The CDR3 is CASSLTGHGYTF. The DNA for the CDR3 is TGTGCCAGCAGCTTAACGGGCCATGGCTACACCTTC.

The table lists this clone with a few counts. This chain joins TRBV19 and TRBJ2-7; D uncertain. The CDR3 contains 14 residues. From germline, CDR1 is LNHDA and CDR2 SQIVND (reference sequence). Trimming took 0 bases from V and 3 from J, leaving 9 bases between them. CDR3 region: CASSIEHGDYEQYF. DNA of the CDR3: TGTGCCAGTAGTATAGAGCACGGCGACTACGAGCAGTACTTC.

V gene TRBV7-6 combines with J gene TRBJ2-1; D is uncertain. This CDR3 has 13 residues. The V end was cut by 5 bases, the J end by 3 bases, with 8 bases between. Germline V gene data show CDR1 as SGHVS and CDR2 as FNYEAQ. CDR3 nucleotides: TGTGCCAGCAGCCTCCGGAGCTACAATGAGCAGTTCTTC. It codes for CASSLRSYNEQFF.

This clone was detected once. CDR3 residues: CASSPGQGEKLFF. As DNA, the CDR3 is TGTGCCAGCTCACCGGGACAGGGTGAAAAACTGTTTTTT. This rearrangement joins TRBV18 to TRBJ1-4; 9 bases match TRBD1. The CDR3 consists of 13 residues. The V gene end was trimmed by 3 bases and the J gene end by 7 bases; junction bases not matched to a gene: 0. Germline V CDR1 and CDR2: KGHSH, LQKENI.

CDR3 protein: CASRGASQPQHF. The CDR3 DNA follows: TGTGCCAGCAGGGGGGCTTCTCAGCCCCAGCATTTT. V usage is TRBV6-6 and J usage is TRBJ1-5; a possible D gene is TRBD1 (6 bases). Germline V CDR1 and CDR2: MNHNY, SVGAGI (reference sequence). V was cut by 6 bases and J by 6 bases, with 9 bases left in between. The CDR3 runs to 12 residues.

This chain joins TRBV7-3 and TRBJ2-1; weak D call: TRBD1 (6 bases). This CDR3 is 17 amino acids long. Trimming removed 5 bases from V and 8 bases from J, with 25 bases in between. Germline loops: CDR1 SGHTA, CDR2 FQGTGA. DNA of the CDR3: TGTGCCAGCAGCCCAACCCCCGACCGACAGGCAGGCGATGAGCAGTTCTTC. Translating it yields CASSPTPDRQAGDEQFF.

The chain joins TRBV19 to TRBJ1-3; D not resolved. V was clipped by 5 bases and J by 0 bases, with 17 bases between them. There are 17 residues in the CDR3. Looked up from germline, CDR1 is LNHDA and CDR2 is SQIVND (reference sequence). Here the CDR3 reads CASSGLRGRASGNTIYF. The CDR3 DNA reads as TGTGCCAGTAGTGGTTTGAGAGGGAGGGCCTCTGGAAACACCATATATTTT.

This clone rates as medium-sized. The J gene is TRBJ2-7, the V gene TRBV18; D might be TRBD1 (6 bases). The length of the CDR3 is 16 residues. Germline V gene sequence: CDR1 KGHSH, CDR2 LQKENI. V lost 5 bases to trimming and J lost 3 bases, with 20 bases between them. CDR3 nucleotides: TGTGCCAGCTCATACCACGTTCCGCAGGGGATCTACGAGCAGTACTTC. Protein product: CASSYHVPQGIYEQYF. The complete variable domain, with remaining parts taken from reference TRBV18 and TRBJ2-7, reads NAGVMQNPRHLVRRRGQEARLRCSPMKGHSHVYWYRQLPEEGLKFMVYLQKENIIDESGMPKERFSAEFPKEGPSILRIQQVVRGDSAAYFCASSYHVPQGIYEQYFGPGTRLTVT.

This clone appeared a few times. This chain links TRBV9 with TRBJ2-5; 9 bases are shared with TRBD1. This CDR3 spans 16 amino acids. V shed 3 bases, J shed 2 bases, and the junction held 8 bases outside the gene matches. Germline V gene data show CDR1 as SGDLS and CDR2 as YYNGEE. CDR3 amino acids: CASSGVGTGFQETQYF. The CDR3 bases are TGTGCCAGCAGCGGCGTGGGGACAGGGTTTCAAGAGACCCAGTACTTC.

This clone was picked up a small number of times. This rearrangement joins TRBV30 to TRBJ2-7; D is undetermined. V lost 0 bases and J 2 bases, leaving 8 bases between the germline ends. CDR1 is GTSNPN and CDR2 is SVGIG in the germline V gene (reference sequence). The CDR3 is 13 residues long. In DNA, the CDR3 is TGTGCCTGGAGTGTACTACAAACCTACGAGCAGTACTTC. Translating it yields CAWSVLQTYEQYF.